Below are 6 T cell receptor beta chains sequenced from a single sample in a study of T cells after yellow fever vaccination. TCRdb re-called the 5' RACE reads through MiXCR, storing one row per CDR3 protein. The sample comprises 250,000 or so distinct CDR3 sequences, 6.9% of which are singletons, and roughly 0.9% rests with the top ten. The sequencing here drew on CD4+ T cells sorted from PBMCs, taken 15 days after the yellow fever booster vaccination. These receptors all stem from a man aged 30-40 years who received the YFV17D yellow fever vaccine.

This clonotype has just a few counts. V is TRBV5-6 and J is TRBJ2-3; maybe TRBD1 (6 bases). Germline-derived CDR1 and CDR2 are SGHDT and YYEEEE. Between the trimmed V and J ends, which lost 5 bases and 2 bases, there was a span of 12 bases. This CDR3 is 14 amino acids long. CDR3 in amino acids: CASRVDRNTDTQYF. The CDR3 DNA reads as TGTGCCAGCAGGGTAGACAGGAACACAGATACGCAGTATTTT.

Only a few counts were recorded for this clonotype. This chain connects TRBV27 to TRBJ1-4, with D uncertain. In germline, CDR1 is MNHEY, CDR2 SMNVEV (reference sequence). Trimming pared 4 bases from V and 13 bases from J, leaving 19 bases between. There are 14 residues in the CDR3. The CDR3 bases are TGTGCCAGCAGTTCATGGGGTAATGAGAAACTACTGTTTTTT. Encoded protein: CASSSWGNEKLLFF.

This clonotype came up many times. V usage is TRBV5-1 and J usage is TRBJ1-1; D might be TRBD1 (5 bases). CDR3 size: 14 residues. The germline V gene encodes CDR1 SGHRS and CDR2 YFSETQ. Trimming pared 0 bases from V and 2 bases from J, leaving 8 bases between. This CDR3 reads CASSLEGVNTEAFF. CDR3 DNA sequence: TGCGCCAGCAGCTTGGAAGGGGTAAACACTGAAGCTTTCTTT.

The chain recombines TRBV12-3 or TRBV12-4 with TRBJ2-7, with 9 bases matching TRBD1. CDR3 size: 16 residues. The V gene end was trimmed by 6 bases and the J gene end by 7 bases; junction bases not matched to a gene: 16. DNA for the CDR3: TGTGCCAGCAGCCCTATCAGGACAGGGGTCGGTCGAGAGCAGTACTTC. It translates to CASSPIRTGVGREQYF.

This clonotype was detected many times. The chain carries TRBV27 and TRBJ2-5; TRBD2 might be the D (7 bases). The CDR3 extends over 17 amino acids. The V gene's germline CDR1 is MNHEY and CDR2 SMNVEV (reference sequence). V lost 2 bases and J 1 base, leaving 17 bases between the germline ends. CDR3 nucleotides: TGTGCCAGCAGTTTAGACCCATCGGGGGGCCTCCAAGAGACCCAGTACTTC. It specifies CASSLDPSGGLQETQYF.

CDR3 nucleotide sequence: TGCAGCGTTGAAGAGACAGGGGTTGGGGTATACACCTTC. It yields the protein CSVEETGVGVYTF. V gene TRBV29-1 combines with J gene TRBJ1-2; the match to TRBD1 covers 8 bases. V was clipped by 0 bases and J by 11 bases; unmatched bases: 8. Germline CDR1 SQVTM, CDR2 ANQGSEA. The CDR3 runs to 13 residues.